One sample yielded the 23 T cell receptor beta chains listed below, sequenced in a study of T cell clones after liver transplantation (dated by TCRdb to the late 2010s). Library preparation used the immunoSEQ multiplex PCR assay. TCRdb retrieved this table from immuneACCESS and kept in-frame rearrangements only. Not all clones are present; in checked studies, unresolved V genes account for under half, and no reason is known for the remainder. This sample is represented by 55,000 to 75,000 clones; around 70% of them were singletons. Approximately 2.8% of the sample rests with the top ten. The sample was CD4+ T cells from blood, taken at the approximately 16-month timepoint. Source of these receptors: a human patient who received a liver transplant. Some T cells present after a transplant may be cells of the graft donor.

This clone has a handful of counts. Written as DNA, the CDR3 is TGTGCCAGCAGTTGGGTGCAGGGAGATACGCAGTATTTT. It specifies CASSWVQGDTQYF. V and J are TRBV28 and TRBJ2-3; TRBD1 might be the D (5 bases). V was shortened by 4 bases and J by 5 bases, with 10 bases between the two germline ends. This CDR3 has 13 residues. Germline CDR1 and CDR2: MDHEN and SYDVKM.

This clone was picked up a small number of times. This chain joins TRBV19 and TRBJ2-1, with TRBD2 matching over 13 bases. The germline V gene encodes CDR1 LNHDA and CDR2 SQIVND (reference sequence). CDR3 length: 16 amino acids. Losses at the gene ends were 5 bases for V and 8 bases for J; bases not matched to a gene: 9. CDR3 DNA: TGTGCCAGTAGTTCCCATGGGACTAGCGGGGTCGATGAGCAGTTCTTC. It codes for CASSSHGTSGVDEQFF. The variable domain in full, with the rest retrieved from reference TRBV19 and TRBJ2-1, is DGGITQSPKYLFRKEGQNVTLSCEQNLNHDAMYWYRQDPGQGLRLIYYSQIVNDFQKGDIAEGYSVSREKKESFPLTVTSAQKNPTAFYLCASSSHGTSGVDEQFFGPGTRLTVL.

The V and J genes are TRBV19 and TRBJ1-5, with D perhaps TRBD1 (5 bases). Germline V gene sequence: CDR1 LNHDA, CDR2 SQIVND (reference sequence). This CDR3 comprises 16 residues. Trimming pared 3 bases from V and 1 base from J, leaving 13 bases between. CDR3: CASSIGAVASNQPQHF. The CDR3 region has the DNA TGTGCCAGTAGTATTGGGGCAGTAGCGAGCAATCAGCCCCAGCATTTT.

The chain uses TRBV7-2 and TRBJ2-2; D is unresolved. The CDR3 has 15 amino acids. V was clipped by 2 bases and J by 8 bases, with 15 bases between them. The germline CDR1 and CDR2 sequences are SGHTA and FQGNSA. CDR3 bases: TGTGCCAGCAGCTTATCCCGAGTGACATCGGGGGAGCTGTTTTTT. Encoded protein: CASSLSRVTSGELFF.

In DNA, the CDR3 is TGTGCCAGCAGTGTTCGGACAGGGGGTGCAACTAATGAAAAACTGTTTTTT. Its protein product is CASSVRTGGATNEKLFF. This sequence joins TRBV6-1 and TRBJ1-4; 10 bases fit TRBD1. The CDR3 contains 17 residues. In germline, CDR1 is MNHNS, CDR2 SASEGT. Unmatched junction bases numbered 5, after V lost 4 bases and J lost 0 bases.

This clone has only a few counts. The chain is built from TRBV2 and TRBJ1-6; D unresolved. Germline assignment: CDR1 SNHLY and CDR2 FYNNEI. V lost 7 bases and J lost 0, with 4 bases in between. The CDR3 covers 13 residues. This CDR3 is CASKVSYNSPLHF. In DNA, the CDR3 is TGTGCCAGCAAGGTCTCCTATAATTCACCCCTCCACTTT.

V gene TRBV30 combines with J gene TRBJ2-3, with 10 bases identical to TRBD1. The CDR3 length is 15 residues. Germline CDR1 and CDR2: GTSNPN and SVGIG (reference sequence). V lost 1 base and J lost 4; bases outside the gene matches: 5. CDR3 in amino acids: CAWSAGTGAPDTQYF. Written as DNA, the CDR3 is TGTGCCTGGAGTGCCGGGACAGGGGCCCCAGATACGCAGTATTTT.

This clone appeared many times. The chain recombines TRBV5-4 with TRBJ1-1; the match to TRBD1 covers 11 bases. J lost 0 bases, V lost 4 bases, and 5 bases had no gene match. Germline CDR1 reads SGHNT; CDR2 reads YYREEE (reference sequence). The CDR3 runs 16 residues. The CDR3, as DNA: TGTGCCAGCAGCCCGGGACAGGGGGTCATGAACACTGAAGCTTTCTTT. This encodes CASSPGQGVMNTEAFF.

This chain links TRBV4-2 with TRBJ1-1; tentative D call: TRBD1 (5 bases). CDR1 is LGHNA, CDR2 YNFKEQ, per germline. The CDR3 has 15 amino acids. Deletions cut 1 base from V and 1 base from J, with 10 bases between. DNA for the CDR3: TGTGCCAGCAGCCAAGGGATAGGGACGAACACTGAAGCTTTCTTT. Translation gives CASSQGIGTNTEAFF.

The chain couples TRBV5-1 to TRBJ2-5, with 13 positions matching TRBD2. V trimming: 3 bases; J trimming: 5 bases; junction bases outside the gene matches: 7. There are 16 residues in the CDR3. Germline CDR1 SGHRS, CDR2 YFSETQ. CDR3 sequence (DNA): TGCGCCAGCAGCTCCGGACTAGCGGGAGCGGGGGAGACCCAGTACTTC. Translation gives CASSSGLAGAGETQYF.

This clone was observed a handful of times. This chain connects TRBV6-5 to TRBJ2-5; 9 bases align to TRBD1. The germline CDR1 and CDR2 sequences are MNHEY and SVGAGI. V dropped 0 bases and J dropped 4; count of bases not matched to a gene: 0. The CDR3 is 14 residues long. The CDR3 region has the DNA TGTGCCAGCAGTTACTCGGGACAGGGAGAGACCCAGTACTTC. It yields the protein CASSYSGQGETQYF.

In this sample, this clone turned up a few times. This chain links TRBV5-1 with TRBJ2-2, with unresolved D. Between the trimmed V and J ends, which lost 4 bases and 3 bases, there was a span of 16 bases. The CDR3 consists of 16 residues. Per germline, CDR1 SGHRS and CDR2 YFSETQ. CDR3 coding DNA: TGCGCCAGCAGCCCCCGAGAGGACGGCTACACCGGGGAGCTGTTTTTT. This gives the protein CASSPREDGYTGELFF.

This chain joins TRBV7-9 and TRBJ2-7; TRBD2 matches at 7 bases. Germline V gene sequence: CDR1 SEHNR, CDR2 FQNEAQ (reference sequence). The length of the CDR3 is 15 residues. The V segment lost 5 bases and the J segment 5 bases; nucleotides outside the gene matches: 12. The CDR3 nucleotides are TGTGCCAGCAGCATCACGGGACTACCCCTTGACGAGCAGTACGTC. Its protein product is CASSITGLPLDEQYV.

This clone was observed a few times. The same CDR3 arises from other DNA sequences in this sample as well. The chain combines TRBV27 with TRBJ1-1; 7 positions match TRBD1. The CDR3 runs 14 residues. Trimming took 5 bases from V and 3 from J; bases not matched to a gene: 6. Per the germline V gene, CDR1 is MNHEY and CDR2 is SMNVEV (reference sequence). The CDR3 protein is CASSLTGSDTEAFF. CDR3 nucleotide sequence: TGTGCCAGCAGTCTGACAGGGTCCGACACTGAAGCTTTCTTT.

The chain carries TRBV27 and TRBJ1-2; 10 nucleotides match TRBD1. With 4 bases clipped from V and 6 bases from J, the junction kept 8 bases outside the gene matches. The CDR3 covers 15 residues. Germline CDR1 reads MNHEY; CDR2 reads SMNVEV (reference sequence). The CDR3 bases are TGTGCCAGCAGTTCCGGGACAGGGGTTTCTAATGGCTACACCTTC. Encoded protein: CASSSGTGVSNGYTF.

The CDR3 sequence is CASNPGPGFSGANVLTF. The DNA of the CDR3 is TGTGCCAGCAACCCGGGACCGGGTTTCTCTGGGGCCAACGTCCTGACTTTC. The J gene is TRBJ2-6, the V gene TRBV7-8; D may be TRBD1 or TRBD2 (5 bases each). The germline V gene has CDR1 SGHVS and CDR2 FQNEAQ. The CDR3 consists of 17 residues. With 7 bases removed from V and 0 bases from J, the gap between germline ends came to 16 bases.

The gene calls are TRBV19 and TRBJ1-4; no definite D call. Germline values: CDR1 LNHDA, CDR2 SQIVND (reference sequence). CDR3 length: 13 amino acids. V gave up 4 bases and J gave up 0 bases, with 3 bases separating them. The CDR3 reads CASSSTTNEKLFF. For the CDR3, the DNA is TGTGCCAGTAGTAGCACAACTAATGAAAAACTGTTTTTT.

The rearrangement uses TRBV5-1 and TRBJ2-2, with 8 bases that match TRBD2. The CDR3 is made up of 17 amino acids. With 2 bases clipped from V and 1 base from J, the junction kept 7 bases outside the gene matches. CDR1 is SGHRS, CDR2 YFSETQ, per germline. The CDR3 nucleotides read TGCGCCAGCAGCTTCGGCAACAGCGGGGGGAACACCGGGGAGCTGTTTTTT. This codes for CASSFGNSGGNTGELFF.

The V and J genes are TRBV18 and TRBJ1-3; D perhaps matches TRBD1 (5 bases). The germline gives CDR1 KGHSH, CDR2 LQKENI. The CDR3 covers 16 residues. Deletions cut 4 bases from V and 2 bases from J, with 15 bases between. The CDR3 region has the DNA TGTGCCAGCTCACAGAAACAGGCAGGAGCTGGAAACACCATATATTTT. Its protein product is CASSQKQAGAGNTIYF. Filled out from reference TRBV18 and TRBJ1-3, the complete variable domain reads NAGVMQNPRHLVRRRGQEARLRCSPMKGHSHVYWYRQLPEEGLKFMVYLQKENIIDESGMPKERFSAEFPKEGPSILRIQQVVRGDSAAYFCASSQKQAGAGNTIYFGEGSWLTVV.

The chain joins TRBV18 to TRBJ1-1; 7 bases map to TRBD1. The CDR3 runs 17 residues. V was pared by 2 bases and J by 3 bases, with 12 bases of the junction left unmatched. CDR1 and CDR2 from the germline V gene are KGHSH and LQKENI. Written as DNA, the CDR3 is TGTGCCAGCTCACCAACCGGGGCCAGGGGACAGTACACTGAAGCTTTCTTT. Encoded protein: CASSPTGARGQYTEAFF.

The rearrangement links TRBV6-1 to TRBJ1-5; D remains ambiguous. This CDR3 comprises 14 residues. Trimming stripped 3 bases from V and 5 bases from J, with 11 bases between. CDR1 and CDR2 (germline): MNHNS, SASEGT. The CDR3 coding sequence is TGTGCCAGCAGTGAGGGAGGCAACGATCAGCCCCAGCATTTT. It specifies CASSEGGNDQPQHF.

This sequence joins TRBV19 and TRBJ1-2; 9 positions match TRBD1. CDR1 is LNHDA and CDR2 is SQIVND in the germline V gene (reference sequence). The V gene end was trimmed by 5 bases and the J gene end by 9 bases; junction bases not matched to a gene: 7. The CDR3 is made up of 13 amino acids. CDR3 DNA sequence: TGTGCCAGTAGTGACCGGGACAGGGAACGCTACACCTTC. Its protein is CASSDRDRERYTF.

The CDR3 here is CASIPQGTDGYTF. CDR3 in DNA: TGTGCCAGCATCCCACAGGGGACCGATGGCTACACCTTC. The V and J genes are TRBV28 and TRBJ1-2; 7 positions match TRBD1. The CDR3 is 13 residues long. Germline V gene data show CDR1 as MDHEN and CDR2 as SYDVKM. V trimming: 7 bases; J trimming: 6 bases; junction bases outside the gene matches: 8.